The 9 T cell receptor beta chains given below trace back to one sample, sequenced in a study of T cell repertoires in ileal Crohn's disease (dated by TCRdb to between 2019 and 2020). The time point label, read with the paper, signifies: neoterminal ileum biopsy at postoperative endoscopy, about 6 months after surgery. The protocol used for the library was the immunoSEQ multiplex PCR assay. TCRdb's version of the immuneACCESS table is confined to in-frame rearrangements and falls short of the full clone set. An unresolved V gene accounts for under half of the shortfall where checked; the remainder is of unknown origin. The sample contains some 16,000 clones, 55% to 85% of them found a single time. The biggest ten clones account for approximately 3.9% of the sample. The sample was ileal tissue. These receptors came from an adult with Crohn's disease.

The V call is TRBV11-2, the J call TRBJ2-1; 15 bases are shared with TRBD2. CDR3 length: 16 amino acids. Germline V lookup: CDR1 SGHAT, CDR2 FQNNGV. V lost 5 bases to trimming and J lost 9 bases; unmatched junction nucleotides: 8. The CDR3 region is CASSIGTSGRLVEQFF. The CDR3, as DNA: TGTGCCAGCAGCATCGGGACTAGCGGGAGGTTAGTTGAGCAGTTCTTC. Full variable domain (rest looked up from reference TRBV11-2 and TRBJ2-1): EAGVAQSPRYKIIEKRQSVAFWCNPISGHATLYWYQQILGQGPKLLIQFQNNGVVDDSQLPKDRFSAERLKGVDSTLKIQPAKLEDSAVYLCASSIGTSGRLVEQFFGPGTRLTVL.

The chain has TRBV4-2 and TRBJ1-2; D is unclear. The CDR3 runs 16 residues. V was shortened by 0 bases and J by 3 bases, with 14 bases between the two germline ends. Germline V gives CDR1 LGHNA, CDR2 YNFKEQ. In nucleotides, the CDR3 is TGTGCCAGCAGCCAAGAACCGGAGTCCGGGTACTATGGCTACACCTTC. Amino acids: CASSQEPESGYYGYTF.

The gene calls are TRBV27 and TRBJ1-2, with TRBD1 matching over 9 bases. The CDR3 loop spans 17 amino acids. Germline V gene data show CDR1 as MNHEY and CDR2 as SMNVEV (reference sequence). The trim removed 5 bases at V and 8 bases at J, leaving 18 bases unmatched. The CDR3 loop reads CASSPRIQGAGIGGYTF. The CDR3 coding sequence is TGTGCCAGCAGTCCCCGAATACAGGGGGCAGGAATCGGAGGCTACACCTTC.

The chain combines TRBV6-1 with TRBJ2-1; D is possibly TRBD1 (6 bases). The germline V gene has CDR1 MNHNS and CDR2 SASEGT. With 6 bases removed from V and 3 bases from J, the gap between germline ends came to 15 bases. This CDR3 is built from 15 residues. Here the CDR3 DNA reads TGTGCCAGCAGCCGGACAGACTTTAGCTACAATGAGCAGTTCTTC. This codes for CASSRTDFSYNEQFF.

The V and J genes are TRBV5-4 and TRBJ2-2, with 11 bases matching TRBD2. After removal of 4 bases from V and 7 bases from J, the junction contained 9 bases not matched to a gene. CDR3 length: 16 amino acids. The germline gives CDR1 SGHNT, CDR2 YYREEE (reference sequence). As DNA, the CDR3 is TGTGCCAGCAGCCATGAGACTAGCGGGATTGGCGGGGAGCTGTTTTTT. Translated: CASSHETSGIGGELFF.

The V call is TRBV7-2, the J call TRBJ1-5; tentative D call: TRBD1 (5 bases). The CDR3 contains 15 residues. CDR1 and CDR2 (germline): SGHTA, FQGNSA. V was trimmed by 0 bases and J by 5 bases, leaving 11 bases between them. CDR3 nucleotides: TGTGCCAGCAGCTTAGCCGGCAGGGAGGATCAGCCCCAGCATTTT. Residues: CASSLAGREDQPQHF.

This clone is medium-sized by share. The chain joins TRBV14 to TRBJ1-2, with 7 bases identical to TRBD1. V was clipped by 1 base and J by 6 bases; unmatched bases: 8. The germline V gene encodes CDR1 SGHDN and CDR2 FVKESK. The CDR3 is 15 residues long. CDR3 DNA: TGTGCCAGCAGCCAAGTAGGGGGCGTAGATGATGGCTACACCTTC. Translating gives CASSQVGGVDDGYTF.

Here the CDR3 reads CASTDNPETQYF. The CDR3, as DNA: TGTGCCAGCACGGACAATCCAGAGACCCAGTACTTC. V gene TRBV2 combines with J gene TRBJ2-5; perhaps TRBD1 as D (5 bases). Trimming left V 7 bases short and J 4 bases short, with 10 bases between. CDR3 length: 12 amino acids. The germline V gene has CDR1 SNHLY and CDR2 FYNNEI.

This chain links TRBV19 with TRBJ1-2, with 7 bases lining up with TRBD1. Per germline, CDR1 LNHDA and CDR2 SQIVND (reference sequence). V lost 3 bases, J lost 3 bases, and 1 base stayed unmatched. The CDR3 is 13 residues long. CDR3 coding DNA: TGTGCCAGTAGTATCGGGACAGACTATGGCTACACCTTC. This codes for CASSIGTDYGYTF.